The source of this T cell receptor beta chain is a study of T-cell memory formation after mild COVID-19. Study at large: TCR clustering was largely donor specific.

MiXCR was run by TCRdb on the 5' RACE reads, yielding one entry per CDR3 protein. This repertoire shows almost 350,000 distinct CDR3 sequences, around 20% found once; its top ten account for roughly a fifth. Trimming left V 0 bases short and J 3 bases short, with 9 bases between. This CDR3 is 15 amino acids long. Germline assignment: CDR1 LGHNA and CDR2 YSLEER. In the case of this clonotype: The antigen remains unidentified.

Study observations and caveats: Contracting CD4+ clones were located mainly in CM and EM, and CD8+ clones in EMRA. SARS-CoV-2 specificity of second-wave clones peaking day 37 was unconfirmed.

The sequence was obtained from a man aged 18 to 30 who had mild COVID-19 (a few samples of this study predate the infection). Cell type and time point are not known. Sequenced: PBMCs or a T cell subset sorted from them (not recorded which). V is TRBV4-3 and J is TRBJ1-5; D gene uncertain. The CDR3 DNA reads TGCGCCAGCAGCCAAGATCCCAGTGACAATCAGCCCCAGCATTTT. Protein sequence: CASSQDPSDNQPQHF.